This record concerns one TCR beta chain sequence. This clone came up once. Its antigen is not yet known. The sample holds no much larger clone one base away, and base qualities are not on file. This sample was included in a study of cytomegalovirus exposure and HLA in healthy donors (dated by TCRdb to between 2016 and 2019). Background for the entire study: According to an earlier analysis of several hundred of the donors, some 170 million T cells yielded roughly 110 million unique TCR beta sequences and 276 Gb of sequence data. Using immunosequencing, the study profiled T cell repertoires from fewer than 700 subjects and related those repertoires to cytomegalovirus serostatus. Among about 400 genotyped donors of the cohort, an average of roughly 230,000 unique TCR beta nucleotide sequences was sequenced per donor, of which 15% to 20% were non-productive. The study aimed to test whether signatures of past pathogen exposure could be identified by cataloging public T cell receptors. Typing coverage varied by locus: roughly 620-630 donors for A, B, C, DRB1 and DQB1; roughly 520 for DQA1; some 610 for DPA1; around 490 for DPB1. Roughly 320 gigabases of sequencing data and around 80 million unique TCR sequences made up an early release that covered approximately 620 HLA-typed donors. Genome-wide SNP genotypes for about 55% of the roughly 670 donors were used in a later genetic analysis, which treated that subset as a discovery cohort. The study combined high-throughput TCR immunosequencing, statistical association of individual TCRs with disease status, and machine learning to predict cytomegalovirus infection status. A handful of DR-DQ haplotypes were handled as single units for association and clustering because linkage in the cohort was strong. Donor age, sex, ethnicity and CMV serostatus were collected together with the repertoire data. The later analysis used no new phenotypic data to find candidate immune exposures, relying instead on TCR beta sequences and their occurrence across donors. An earlier analysis of 587 of the donors used high-throughput TCR beta sequencing to judge whether each TCR beta V gene segment behaved as functional or pseudogenic. Of the roughly 400 genotyped donors, approximately 83% fell in the genetic ancestry cluster associated with self-reported Caucasian donors. In addition to the first cohort of around 670 subjects, a separate validation cohort of 130 or so different subjects was used. Class I and class II HLA loci were covered by the typing at four-digit resolution. Every repertoire in the discovery cohort had been generated on one and the same sequencing platform. A later analysis re-analyzed previously published TCR beta repertoires from approximately 700 donors and added high-resolution HLA genotyping to study TCR occurrence patterns. Study-wide conclusions, independent of this receptor: Because HLA typing was unavailable for some donors at each locus, only the typed subset was used in association tests. In an earlier analysis of 587 of the donors, most TCR beta V segments appeared in productive rearrangements about 90% or about 30% of the time, broadly matching IMGT annotations. The classifier was reported to diagnose cytomegalovirus status with high specificity and sensitivity in both the original and validation cohorts. A later analysis reported that several top co-occurrence clusters appeared linked to parvovirus B19, influenza, CMV and Epstein-Barr virus. A further reported finding was that TCR beta sequences accurately predicted the HLA-A and HLA-B alleles for most subjects in the first cohort. Compared with the roughly 700-donor mean, donors in an Asian-associated ancestry cluster had fewer N-insertions in productive TCRs, according to a later genetic analysis. The study listed 150 to 200 TCR beta chains as associated with cytomegalovirus. Because counts were too low, roughly 18 rarely observed V segments, including chromosome 9 orphons, were left out of the earlier analysis of several hundred of the donors. In a later analysis, HLA-associated TCR beta chains were found to be more clonally expanded and to have lower generation probabilities than equally common non-associated chains. The 87-base-pair reads could not distinguish some IMGT-functional V segments, including TRBV6-2 and TRBV6-3, so those segments were excluded. This cohort had only TCR beta chains sequenced, and the lack of alpha or paired-chain data limited which features could be detected. A later analysis associated 17,000 or so TCR beta sequences with specific HLA alleles at a false discovery rate of 0.05. A later analysis found that most CMV-associated TCR beta chains appeared HLA-restricted, with HLA associations seemingly driven largely by CMV exposure. It was suggested by the authors that the approach could potentially be generalized to other disease states and immunological phenotypes. The presence/absence analyses assumed that sequencing depth was roughly uniform across donors, and that assumption may not be true. CMV serostatus was the only immune exposure information available for the cohort. Most TCR sequences were observed very rarely across donors, whereas some public TCRs were present in many individuals. The sequencing pipeline was judged likely to have produced a cluster of highly shared sequence variants as a technical artifact. Strong co-occurrence of HLA alleles, especially DR and DQ, made assigning TCR associations to individual alleles difficult. A later genetic analysis associated a missense DCLRE1C variant with V-gene and J-gene trimming of TCR beta chains, and an independent cohort replicated the association. Three of the identified cytomegalovirus-associated TCR beta chains were confirmed in vitro to be specific for cytomegalovirus antigens. Linkage disequilibrium might explain the correlated functional status among segregating V segments, but an unknown experimental factor could not be excluded. In a later analysis, TCR association rates were found to vary across HLA loci, with the most associated TCRs seen for DRB1 alleles and the fewest for HLA-C alleles.

The library relied on the immunoSEQ multiplex PCR assay. For the multiplex PCR, a mixture combining 60 forward primers for TCR Vbeta segments and 13 reverse primers for TCR Jbeta segments was used. Amplification of the CDR3 region of rearranged TCR beta genes was performed with a multiplex PCR assay on genomic DNA. The Illumina HiSeq System was used to sequence the amplified TCR beta libraries as 87-base-pair reads. In the original analysis: A later analysis counted some 74 million unique TCR beta chains across the 550 to 700 repertoires, and roughly 9.9 million of these chains were shared by at least two donors. A nearest-neighbor algorithm error-corrected the raw reads and collapsed the reads into unique sequences, merging closely related sequences to remove PCR and sequencing errors. CDR3 sequences were aligned to IMGT reference sequences to assign V, D and J gene segments. Each retained sequence needed at least a six-nucleotide match to both a V gene segment and a J gene segment. Rearrangements were called productive when the CDR3 lacked stop codons and stayed in frame with V and J; all others were non-productive. CDR3 was defined according to IMGT convention as the region running from the second conserved V-encoded cysteine to the conserved J-encoded phenylalanine. The earlier analysis of more than 450 of the donors excluded sequences that lacked an unambiguous match to a single V gene segment. In an earlier analysis of 587 of the donors, V segments were called functional above 56.7% productive rearrangements and were called segregating when the between-donor standard deviation exceeded 5%. A statistical classification framework was built for diagnosing cytomegalovirus status from the catalog of TCR beta chain sequences. A later analysis assigned V and J genes by comparing TCR nucleotide sequences with IMGT/GENE-DB human TR gene sequences. A later analysis assigned CDR3 sequences and most-parsimonious VDJ recombination scenarios with the TCRdist pipeline. In a later analysis, every TCR beta chain was defined by the combination of its CDR3 amino acid sequence and its V-gene family, and reads without a unique V-gene family were dropped. In a later analysis, several hundred highly shared, low-generation-probability nucleotide sequences were removed to address suspected cross-contamination and a sequencing artifact. For each public chain, a later analysis derived a clonal expansion index from normalized ranks of inferred template counts within each repertoire. In a later analysis, generation probabilities were computed using a VDJ recombination model fitted to out-of-frame rearrangements, and the results were checked against IGoR. In a later analysis, hypergeometric tests were used to score TCR-TCR, TCR-HLA and TCR-CMV co-occurrence, with a repertoire-size bias correction applied to TCR pairs. To estimate false discovery rates, a later analysis permuted the HLA or CMV assignments 20 times. In a later analysis, co-occurring TCRs were grouped using DBSCAN, and TCRdist sequence similarity was added for clustering within HLA-allele-positive subsets. For co-occurrence clustering, repertoires with fewer than 30,000 or more than 120,000 public chains were excluded, along with a handful of repertoires with anomalous nucleotide sharing. TCRdb took over this immuneACCESS table, retaining in-frame rearrangements with V and J assigned. Such tables are incomplete; in checked studies, under half of the missing clones stem from an unresolved V gene, and the remainder is unexplained. V, J and clone size were drawn from that table, and D and trimming were deduced from the DNA. For this sample the table gives over 150,000 clones, of which just under 75% were detected only once. In total, the top ten clones hold under 5% of the sample.

The CDR3 spans 16 residues, from the cysteine through the phenylalanine. CDR3 DNA is the only sequence kept; it has 48 bases, read in frame from the first base. Trimming takes 4 bases off V and 8 bases off J; junction bases not matched to a gene: 9. CDR1 and CDR2, per the germline V gene, are SGHTA and FQGTGA. The cohort comprised several hundred healthy bone marrow donors. At the time of sampling, every cohort member was nominally healthy, though immune exposures that went unrecorded were likely present. The donor tested CMV seropositive, placing the donor among the 250 to 350 seropositive members of the cohort. Each donor provided a peripheral blood sample, and peripheral blood mononuclear cells were used for TCR beta sequencing. The Qiagen DNeasy Blood Extraction Kit was used to extract genomic DNA from the blood cell samples.

The receptor chain draws on TRBV7-3 and TRBJ2-1; TRBD2 aligns with 12 central bases. The TCR comes from a man in his thirties or forties in good health and CMV-seropositive. Sequencing used PBMCs. The nucleotide sequence is TGTGCCAGCAGCTCCGGAGGGCTAGCGGGAGGGTATGAGCAGTTCTTC. Its protein is CASSSGGLAGGYEQFF.